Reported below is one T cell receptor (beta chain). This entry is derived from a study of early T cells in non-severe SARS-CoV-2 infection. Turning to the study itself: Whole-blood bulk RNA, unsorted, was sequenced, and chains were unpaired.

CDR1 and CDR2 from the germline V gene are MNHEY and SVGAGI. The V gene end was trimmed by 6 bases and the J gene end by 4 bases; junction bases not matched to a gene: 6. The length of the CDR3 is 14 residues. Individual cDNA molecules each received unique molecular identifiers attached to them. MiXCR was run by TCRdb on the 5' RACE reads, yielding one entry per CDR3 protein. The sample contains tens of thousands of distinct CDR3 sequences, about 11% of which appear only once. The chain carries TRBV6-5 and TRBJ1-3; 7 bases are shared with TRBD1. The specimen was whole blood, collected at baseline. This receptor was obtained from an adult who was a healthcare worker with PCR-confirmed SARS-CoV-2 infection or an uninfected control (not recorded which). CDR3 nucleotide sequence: TGTGCCAGCAGCCGGACAGGTGACGGAAACACCATATATTTT. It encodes CASSRTGDGNTIYF.